The clone carrying this T cell receptor beta chain was seen a single time. Its antigen is as yet unknown. The data are from a study of shared clonotypes between healthy human individuals. Overall study: Per donor, three plates held CD4 naive cells, three held CD4 memory, two held CD8 naive and one held CD8 memory.

Researchers ran the assay at a deep level. Using 200 ng DNA, roughly 33,000 T cell genomes, the sorted-subset replicate PCRs were run. Measured with immunoSEQ multiplex PCR; TCRdb has only the in-frame clones, and not every one. The sample carries under 2,000,000 clones, approximately 95% recorded once. The CDR3 sequence is 13 residues long. Naive CD8 cells comprised CD45RO-negative, CCR7-positively selected cells, excluding terminally differentiated effector memory CD45RA+ cells. General observations from the study: Tissues were not sampled, only blood, and their repertoires likely differ.

The sequenced material came from naive CD8+ T cells sorted from blood. The sequence was obtained from a man aged 18-30 years in good health. The chain joins TRBV21-1 to TRBJ1-2; TRBD1 is the table's D call, not checked against the DNA. TRBV21-1 is listed as a pseudogene. This CDR3 reads CASSDHRGHGYTF. DNA of the CDR3: TGTGCCAGCAGCGATCACAGGGGGCACGGCTACACCTTC.